Following are 17 T cell receptor beta chains from one sample sequenced in a study of cytomegalovirus exposure and HLA in healthy donors (TCRdb year 2017). Library generation was performed with the immunoSEQ multiplex PCR assay. For the multiplex PCR, a mixture combining 60 forward primers for TCR Vbeta segments and 13 reverse primers for TCR Jbeta segments was used. What TCRdb holds here is the immuneACCESS table cut down to in-frame rearrangements. Part of the clones is not present; checked against another copy, under half of the missing clones reflect an unresolved V gene, and the others are unexplained. The table for this sample lists over 150,000 clones; roughly two thirds of them were counted only once. Roughly 4.1% of the sample is taken by the ten largest. The sample was PBMCs. These receptor sequences come from a woman between 18 and 30 years old in good health and CMV-seropositive.

A word on this clone: This CDR3 is also generated by other DNA sequences in the sample. The V and J genes are TRBV6-5 and TRBJ1-1; D perhaps matches TRBD1 (5 bases). CDR1 is MNHEY and CDR2 is SVGAGI in the germline V gene. Trimming removed 2 bases at V and 5 bases at J, with 9 bases between. This CDR3 has 13 residues. For the CDR3, the DNA is TGTGCCAGCAGTTACCAGGGAGGGACTGAAGCTTTCTTT. Amino acid sequence: CASSYQGGTEAFF.

The rearrangement links TRBV15 to TRBJ2-5; D perhaps matches TRBD1 (6 bases). Trimming took 1 base from V and 5 from J, leaving 14 bases between them. CDR1 is LNHNV, CDR2 YYDKDF, per germline (reference sequence). This CDR3 contains 15 residues. As DNA, the CDR3 is TGTGCCACCAGCAGAGGGCAGGGGCTGACGGAGACCCAGTACTTC. This encodes CATSRGQGLTETQYF.

The chain recombines TRBV29-1 with TRBJ2-3, with 7 bases identical to TRBD2. CDR1 SQVTM and CDR2 ANQGSEA come from the germline V gene. The CDR3 consists of 16 residues. V trimming: 1 base; J trimming: 6 bases; junction bases outside the gene matches: 13. Written as DNA, the CDR3 is TGCAGCGTTGAAGGAGGGAGGGGACCCGGTGTTGATACGCAGTATTTT. Translated: CSVEGGRGPGVDTQYF.

The rearrangement links TRBV6-1 to TRBJ1-1, with D unclear. Trimming pared 7 bases from V and 2 bases from J, leaving 14 bases between. CDR3 length equals 14 residues. The V gene's germline CDR1 is MNHNS and CDR2 SASEGT. The CDR3 reads CASILYRGNTEAFF. As DNA, the CDR3 is TGTGCCAGCATCCTTTACCGCGGTAACACTGAAGCTTTCTTT.

Only a few counts were recorded for this clone. The J gene is TRBJ1-2, the V gene TRBV29-1; D is unresolved. The CDR3 has 14 amino acids. CDR1 and CDR2 from the germline V gene are SQVTM and ANQGSEA. With 4 bases removed from V and 2 bases from J, the gap between germline ends came to 14 bases. The CDR3 here is CSVVVGAANYGYTF. CDR3 coding DNA: TGCAGCGTTGTGGTGGGCGCTGCCAACTATGGCTACACCTTC.

This clone was seen a handful of times. The chain is built from TRBV19 and TRBJ2-3; 10 bases are a match to TRBD1. V gave up 3 bases and J gave up 6 bases; unmatched junction bases: 6. CDR1 is LNHDA and CDR2 is SQIVND in the germline V gene (reference sequence). This CDR3 region has 15 residues. The chain's CDR3 is CASSIRTGGRDTQYF. The CDR3 nucleotides read TGTGCCAGTAGTATCAGGACAGGGGGTAGGGATACGCAGTATTTT.

In its sample, this clone was seen a few times. This chain links TRBV5-1 with TRBJ1-1, with D perhaps TRBD1 (6 bases). The CDR3 is made up of 14 amino acids. Per germline, CDR1 SGHRS and CDR2 YFSETQ. The V gene lost 0 bases and the J gene lost 5 bases, with 11 bases spanning the gap. The CDR3 coding sequence is TGCGCCAGCAGCTTGGTAGGGGGTGGGACTGAAGCTTTCTTT. This gives the protein CASSLVGGGTEAFF.

The J gene is TRBJ1-5, the V gene TRBV5-3; D possibly corresponds to TRBD1 (5 bases). TRBV5-3 is an ORF for which the function is uncertain. The V and J ends lost 4 bases and 6 bases respectively, with 17 bases between them. The length of the CDR3 is 15 residues. In DNA form, the CDR3 reads TGTGCCAGAAGCCCGTCCCAGGGCGATACTCAGCCCCAGCATTTT. Translated, it gives CARSPSQGDTQPQHF.

This clone has only one observation. V and J are TRBV13 and TRBJ2-7; 7 bases fit TRBD2. Losses at the gene ends were 5 bases for V and 5 bases for J; bases not matched to a gene: 6. Germline CDR1 PRHDT, CDR2 FYEKMQ (reference sequence). This CDR3 is built from 13 residues. The DNA of the CDR3 is TGTGCCAGCAGCGCCGAACTAGCGAACGAGCAGTACTTC. Protein product: CASSAELANEQYF. The full variable domain, its missing parts supplied by reference TRBV13 and TRBJ2-7, is AAGVIQSPRHLIKEKRETATLKCYPIPRHDTVYWYQQGPGQDPQFLISFYEKMQSDKGSIPDRFSAQQFSDYHSELNMSSLELGDSALYFCASSAELANEQYFGPGTRLTVT.

Here the CDR3 DNA reads TGTGCCAGCAGTGATGTCTCCAGCTCCTACAATGAGCAGTTCTTC. Protein sequence: CASSDVSSSYNEQFF. This rearrangement joins TRBV6-4 to TRBJ2-1; D remains unclear. Germline assignment: CDR1 MRHNA and CDR2 SNTAGT. The CDR3 contains 15 residues. V shed 3 bases and J shed 0 bases, with 9 bases lying between them.

This chain links TRBV27 with TRBJ2-5, with TRBD2 identical over 11 bases. V lost 1 base, J lost 2 bases, and 6 bases stayed unmatched. The CDR3 length is 17 residues. Germline V gene data show CDR1 as MNHEY and CDR2 as SMNVEV (reference sequence). CDR3 coding DNA: TGTGCCAGCAGTTTATTCGGGACTAGCGGAGCTCAAGAGACCCAGTACTTC. As protein: CASSLFGTSGAQETQYF.

The rearrangement joins TRBV5-1 to TRBJ2-1, with 7 nucleotides matching TRBD1. This CDR3 has 17 amino acids. The V and J ends lost 4 bases and 3 bases, in that order; junction bases with no gene match: 13. CDR1 and CDR2 (germline): SGHRS, YFSETQ. The CDR3 loop reads CASSQDRTGQNYNEQFF. The CDR3 bases are TGCGCCAGCAGCCAAGATAGAACGGGACAGAACTACAATGAGCAGTTCTTC.

This clone was seen a handful of times. This rearrangement joins TRBV2 to TRBJ1-4; 9 nucleotides align to TRBD1. Germline CDR1 SNHLY, CDR2 FYNNEI. The V segment lost 8 bases and the J segment 8 bases; nucleotides outside the gene matches: 6. This CDR3 spans 13 amino acids. The chain's CDR3 is CASGDRVGEKLFF. The CDR3 coding sequence is TGTGCCAGCGGGGACAGGGTGGGCGAAAAACTGTTTTTT.

The chain carries TRBV19 and TRBJ1-1, with D unclear. V was cut by 6 bases and J by 0 bases, with 8 bases left in between. This CDR3 comprises 13 residues. Germline CDR1 LNHDA, CDR2 SQIVND (reference sequence). The CDR3: CASRAEMNTEAFF. The CDR3 DNA reads as TGTGCCAGTAGGGCAGAAATGAACACTGAAGCTTTCTTT.

This clone was observed a handful of times. This chain uses TRBV27 with TRBJ2-1; weak D call: TRBD1 (7 bases). This CDR3 spans 15 amino acids. The V end was cut by 10 bases, the J end by 0 bases, with 16 bases between. CDR1 is MNHEY, CDR2 SMNVEV, per germline (reference sequence). The chain's CDR3 is CATSIQGGSYNEQFF. CDR3 bases: TGTGCCACCTCGATTCAGGGGGGCTCCTACAATGAGCAGTTCTTC.

The J gene is TRBJ1-5, the V gene TRBV23-1; D might be TRBD1 (5 bases). TRBV23-1 is an open reading frame whose function is uncertain. This CDR3 is 15 amino acids long. V was shortened by 2 bases and J by 9 bases, with 17 bases between the two germline ends. The CDR3: CASSQTRAGRAPQHF. For the CDR3, the DNA is TGCGCCAGCAGTCAAACACGGGCCGGCAGGGCGCCCCAGCATTTT.

The genes are TRBV30 and TRBJ2-5, with a tentative D call TRBD1 (5 bases). The closer fit of TRBJ2-7 to the DNA end suggests the J call may be wrong. The CDR3 is made up of 12 amino acids. Germline loops: CDR1 GTSNPN, CDR2 SVGIG (reference sequence). In DNA, the CDR3 is TGTGCCTGGAGTGTAACAGGCTACGAGCAGTACTTC. Its translation is CAWSVTGYEQYF.